Each of the 12 T cell receptor beta chains below was sequenced from the same sample in a study of neurological immune-mediated disorders. TCRdb re-analysed the 5' RACE reads in MiXCR, keeping a single row per CDR3 protein. The sample lists roughly 70,000 distinct CDR3 sequences; almost 4% were seen once. The material sequenced was PBMCs. These receptors originate from a man aged 30-40 years with multiple sclerosis.

This clonotype was observed at least ten times. The DNA of the CDR3 is TGTGCCAGCAGCTTAGCGTGGGGGGCGGACACCGGGGAGCTGTTTTTT. Its protein is CASSLAWGADTGELFF. This chain connects TRBV7-2 to TRBJ2-2; D tentatively reads TRBD1 or TRBD2 (6 bases each). From germline, CDR1 is SGHTA and CDR2 FQGNSA. The CDR3 runs 16 residues. V was cut by 0 bases and J by 3 bases, with 11 bases left in between.

This clonotype was recorded many times. The chain recombines TRBV5-1 with TRBJ2-1; no reliable D call. In germline, CDR1 is SGHRS, CDR2 YFSETQ. The V gene lost 1 base and the J gene lost 5 bases, with 13 bases spanning the gap. The CDR3 loop spans 15 amino acids. DNA of the CDR3: TGCGCCAGCAGCTTGTTGGATAGAAGGGACAATGAGCAGTTCTTC. This codes for CASSLLDRRDNEQFF.

Many counts were recorded for this clonotype. Relative to the germline gene, one junction end is altered; a read error may explain this. The chain joins TRBV4-1 to TRBJ1-4; TRBD1 agrees at 8 bases. The CDR3 is 17 amino acids. Germline V CDR1 and CDR2: MGHRA, YSYEKL. CDR3 residues: CPSSQGGLQGAREKLFF. DNA of the CDR3: TGCCCCAGCAGCCAAGGAGGTCTGCAGGGGGCTCGGGAAAAACTGTTTTTT.

This clonotype was seen at least ten times. Here the CDR3 reads CSARGLADNEQFF. In DNA form, the CDR3 reads TGCAGTGCTAGGGGACTAGCGGACAATGAGCAGTTCTTC. The gene calls are TRBV20-1 and TRBJ2-1; 11 bases fit TRBD2. This CDR3 has 13 amino acids. Germline CDR1 and CDR2: DFQATT and SNEGSKA (reference sequence). V lost 3 bases and J lost 5; bases outside the gene matches: 0.

This clonotype was seen a handful of times. V usage is TRBV6-6 and J usage is TRBJ2-5, with 7 bases matching TRBD2. This CDR3 has 14 residues. With 2 bases clipped from V and 4 bases from J, the junction kept 4 bases outside the gene matches. Germline V lookup: CDR1 MNHNY, CDR2 SVGAGI (reference sequence). The CDR3 here is CASSYGGGVETQYF. The CDR3 DNA reads as TGTGCCAGCAGTTACGGCGGGGGAGTAGAGACCCAGTACTTC.

This clonotype came up many times. The chain carries TRBV7-3 and TRBJ1-1, with D possibly matching TRBD1 (6 bases). Germline assignment: CDR1 SGHTA and CDR2 FQGTGA. Trimming left V 5 bases short and J 0 bases short, with 13 bases between. The CDR3 sequence is 15 residues long. The CDR3 sequence: CASSPTGGLNTEAFF. The CDR3 DNA reads as TGTGCCAGCAGCCCGACAGGCGGACTGAACACTGAAGCTTTCTTT.

This clonotype has just a few counts. The CDR3 is CASSDKGSYNSPLHF. DNA of the CDR3: TGCGCCAGCAGTGACAAGGGCTCCTATAATTCACCCCTCCACTTT. The rearrangement links TRBV10-2 to TRBJ1-6; D is ambiguous. Germline CDR1 is WSHSY and CDR2 is SAAADI. Trimming pared 3 bases from V and 0 bases from J, leaving 6 bases between. CDR3 length equals 15 residues.

Many counts were recorded for this clonotype. This rearrangement joins TRBV9 to TRBJ2-3; 8 bases are shared with TRBD2. Trimming cost V 0 bases and J 2 bases; bases outside gene matches: 5. Germline V gene lookup returns CDR1 SGDLS and CDR2 YYNGEE. The CDR3 runs 16 residues. CDR3 coding DNA: TGTGCCAGCAGCGTAGGCCGGCGGGGGGTCACAGATACGCAGTATTTT. Translating it yields CASSVGRRGVTDTQYF.

This clonotype was recorded many times. J is TRBJ2-7 and V is TRBV20-1; 10 positions match TRBD2. Looked up from germline, CDR1 is DFQATT and CDR2 is SNEGSKA (reference sequence). The CDR3 has 18 amino acids. J gave up 5 bases and V 2 bases, and 18 bases lay outside the gene matches. The CDR3 protein is CSARSPGRAGGPSNEQYF. The CDR3 DNA follows: TGCAGTGCTAGAAGTCCGGGGCGAGCGGGGGGGCCTTCCAACGAGCAGTACTTC.

This clonotype was observed at least ten times. The chain employs TRBV10-2 and TRBJ2-1; 10 nucleotides line up with TRBD2. Losses at the gene ends were 6 bases for V and 5 bases for J; bases not matched to a gene: 4. Germline V gene data show CDR1 as WSHSY and CDR2 as SAAADI. The CDR3 extends over 14 amino acids. The CDR3 DNA follows: TGCGCCAGCAGGCTAGCGGGGGTCAACAATGAGCAGTTCTTC. Protein product: CASRLAGVNNEQFF.

This clonotype was seen at least ten times. CDR3 nucleotides: TGCAGTGCTTTCGACAGAATCACAGATACGCAGTATTTT. Translation gives CSAFDRITDTQYF. J is TRBJ2-3 and V is TRBV20-1, with D possibly TRBD1 on 5 matching bases. CDR3 size: 13 residues. Germline V gene data show CDR1 as DFQATT and CDR2 as SNEGSKA (reference sequence). With 5 bases removed from V and 2 bases from J, the gap between germline ends came to 11 bases.

This clonotype was seen repeatedly, ten times or more. The rearrangement joins TRBV7-8 to TRBJ2-1, with TRBD1 identical over 8 bases. V shed 4 bases and J 8 bases; nucleotides not matched to a gene: 10. Germline CDR1 and CDR2: SGHVS and FQNEAQ. The length of the CDR3 is 15 residues. CDR3 loop: CASSSRTGWDHEQFF. The CDR3 nucleotides read TGTGCCAGCAGCTCCCGGACAGGGTGGGACCATGAGCAGTTCTTC.